The T cell receptor beta chain under discussion was sequenced for a study of cytomegalovirus exposure and HLA in healthy donors. The PCR used 60 Vbeta and 13 Jbeta primers. The assay was immunoSEQ multiplex PCR, and TCRdb's table has in-frame clones only and misses some. The repertoire table contains about 150,000 clones. Whole-study findings and limits: An ancestry cluster, one associated with Asian ancestry, reportedly showed fewer N-insertions than the approximately 650-donor mean in a later analysis. Rates of TCR association differed by HLA locus in a later analysis, with DRB1 highest and HLA-C lowest. Later, an analysis showed that TCR beta chains associated with HLA were more clonally expanded than others that were equally common.

As concerns this clone: What it recognizes is unknown.

Germline V gene sequence: CDR1 LGHNA, CDR2 YSLEER. The CDR3 has 18 amino acids. With 6 bases clipped from V and 2 bases from J, the junction kept 15 bases outside the gene matches. This TCR was recovered from a woman aged 45-65 years in good health and CMV-seronegative. The source material was PBMCs. V usage is TRBV4-3 and J usage is TRBJ2-7, with TRBD2 matching over 11 bases. CDR3 sequence reads: CASSLDRIAGGRAYEQYF. In nucleotides, the CDR3 is TGCGCCAGCAGTCTCGATAGAATAGCGGGAGGGAGGGCCTACGAGCAGTACTTC.